These T cell receptor beta chains were read from a single sample in a study of shared clonotypes between healthy human individuals. Profiled with immunoSEQ multiplex PCR; TCRdb holds only in-frame clones, not every one. This table has about 1 million clones, roughly 80% appearing once. Sequenced sample: memory CD4+ T cells sorted from blood. All receptors derive from a man aged 18 to 35 in good health. The CDR3 runs from the conserved cysteine through the conserved F or W. D genes are given only for firm matches. Where a row states a size, it is once, few, many or the class of an expanded clone; other rows omit it.

abundance	d_gene	v_gene	j_gene	CDR3nt	CDR3aa
-	TRBD1	TRBV28	TRBJ1-5	TGTGCCACCCGCTGGGGGGGACAGGGAAGCAATCAGCCCCAGCATTTT	CATRWGGQGSNQPQHF
-	TRBD1	TRBV28	TRBJ1-2	TGTGCCAGCAGCTACAGGGGATCCTATAACTATGGCTACACCTTC	CASSYRGSYNYGYTF
-	-	TRBV28	TRBJ2-3	TGTGCCAGCAGGGACCCCACTGGAGATACGCAGTATTTT	CASRDPTGDTQYF
few	-	TRBV4-3	TRBJ2-7	TGCGCCAGCAGCCAAGCCCCCTCGGGGGCTCATACATACGAGCAGTACTTC	CASSQAPSGAHTYEQYF
-	-	TRBV2	TRBJ2-2	TGTGCCAGCAGTGAATTGGTGGTTGGCGGGGAGCTGTTTTTT	CASSELVVGGELFF
-	TRBD2	TRBV6-1	TRBJ2-2	TGTGCCAGCAGCTGGGTAGCGGGAGGGACCGGGGAGCTGTTTTTT	CASSWVAGGTGELFF
-	TRBD1	TRBV5-8	TRBJ2-2	TGTGCCAGCCGGGACAGGAGATTCACCGGGGAGCTGTTTTTT	CASRDRRFTGELFF
few	-	TRBV5-1	TRBJ1-1	TGCGCCAGCAGCCTGGGGCAAAGTCTGTCCAGGACTTACACTGAAGCTTTCTTT	CASSLGQSLSRTYTEAFF
-	-	TRBV15	TRBJ2-3	TGTGCCACCAGCAGCCTTACTCATACAGGGTCAGATACGCAGTATTTT	CATSSLTHTGSDTQYF
-	TRBD2	TRBV10-2	TRBJ2-1	TGCGCCAGCAGTGAGGATAGCGGGCGGTACAATGAGCAGTTCTTC	CASSEDSGRYNEQFF
-	-	TRBV4-1	TRBJ2-3	TGCGCCAGCAGCCCGAGGGGTCAGGGGTATACAGCAGATACGCAGTATTTT	CASSPRGQGYTADTQYF
-	-	TRBV6-5	TRBJ2-5	TGTGCCAGCAGCGAAAGGCGTCAAGAGACCCAGTACTTC	CASSERRQETQYF
-	TRBD2	TRBV6-5	TRBJ2-5	TGTGCCAGCAGTTACGCCCTAGCGGGGGGGCAAGAGACCCAGTACTTC	CASSYALAGGQETQYF
-	-	TRBV10-1	TRBJ1-1	TGCGCCAGCAGCGAGGGAATGAACACTGAAGCTTTCTTT	CASSEGMNTEAFF
-	-	TRBV30	TRBJ1-3	TGTGCCTGGAAATTCAAGGGAGGAAACACCATATATTTT	CAWKFKGGNTIYF
-	TRBD1	TRBV7-2	TRBJ2-3	TGTGCCAGCAGCTTAAGACAGGGTGGGGCAGATACGCAGTATTTT	CASSLRQGGADTQYF
-	-	TRBV5-1	TRBJ1-1	TGCGCCAGCAGCTTGGAAGCCACCTGGAACACTGAAGCTTTCTTT	CASSLEATWNTEAFF
-	-	TRBV18	TRBJ1-1	TGTGCCAGCTCACCAGGGCATATGAACACTGAAGCTTTCTTT	CASSPGHMNTEAFF
-	TRBD1	TRBV5-1	TRBJ2-1	TGCGCCAGCAGCTCGGGACAGGGTACGAATGAGCAGTTCTTC	CASSSGQGTNEQFF
-	-	TRBV4-3	TRBJ1-4	TGCGCCAGCAGCCAAGATCTTGGTCAGGGCCGAATTAATGAAAAACTGTTTTTT	CASSQDLGQGRINEKLFF
-	TRBD2	TRBV5-1	TRBJ2-2	TGCGCCAGCAGCTTGGCCCTGGCGGGGGGGCTTGCCGGGGAGCTGTTTTTT	CASSLALAGGLAGELFF
few	-	TRBV23-1	TRBJ2-7	TGCGCCAGCAGTCAATCGGCCCGCCGCATGGGACACGGGGACGCCTACGAGCAGTACTTC	CASSQSARRMGHGDAYEQYF
once	-	TRBV5-6	TRBJ2-5	TGTGCCAGCAGCCGCGGCGGGTATGAGACCCAGTACTTC	CASSRGGYETQYF
-	-	TRBV2	TRBJ2-5	TGTGCCAGCAGTCCCCGGGGAAGCGGTCAAGAGACCCAGTACTTC	CASSPRGSGQETQYF
-	-	TRBV6-6	TRBJ1-2	TGTGCCAGCAGCCGCGGTGCCGGGTCCGATGGCTACACCTTC	CASSRGAGSDGYTF
once	-	TRBV6-1	TRBJ1-4	TGTGCCAGCCGCCAGGGGCTTTATGAAAAACTGTTTTTT	CASRQGLYEKLFF
-	-	TRBV11-2	TRBJ2-5	TGTGCCAGCAGCCCAGGGACGGTCGGGGAGACCCAGTACTTC	CASSPGTVGETQYF
once	TRBD1	TRBV29-1	TRBJ2-3	TGCAGCGTGGGGGGACAGGCTAGCACAGATACGCAGTATTTT	CSVGGQASTDTQYF
once	TRBD2	TRBV19	TRBJ2-1	TGTGCCAGCGGAGAGGGAGGGTTCAATGAGCAGTTCTTC	CASGEGGFNEQFF
-	-	TRBV7-9	TRBJ2-3	TGTGCCAGCAGCCCAGACACAGATACGCAGTATTTT	CASSPDTDTQYF